A selection of T cell receptor beta chains follows, all from one sample in a study of cytomegalovirus exposure and HLA in healthy donors. The table came from immunoSEQ multiplex PCR; TCRdb's copy has only in-frame clones and leaves some out. The profile shows 80,000 to 100,000 clones, more than 60% of them singletons. Sequenced sample: PBMCs. The receptors were sampled from a man aged 45-60 years in good health and CMV-seropositive. Both conserved end residues are part of each CDR3. Fields, in order: V gene, D gene, clone size, J gene, CDR3 protein, CDR3 DNA. The D gene is left open where the match is weak. Clone size is stated in some rows and not others, as once, few, many or a class when expanded.

>TRBV6-1|NA|once|TRBJ2-2
CASSEPLANTGELFF
TGTGCCAGCAGTGAACCACTGGCGAACACCGGGGAGCTGTTTTTT
>TRBV7-2|TRBD2|NA|TRBJ2-3
CASRHGRGGTTDTQYF
TGTGCCAGCAGACACGGAAGGGGAGGGACCACAGATACGCAGTATTTT
>TRBV5-6|NA|NA|TRBJ1-1
CASSLFLNTEAFF
TGTGCCAGCAGCTTGTTCTTGAACACTGAAGCTTTCTTT
>TRBV10-3|NA|few|TRBJ2-2
CAISYRDGGELFF
TGTGCCATCAGCTATCGGGATGGCGGGGAGCTGTTTTTT
>TRBV5-1|TRBD1|NA|TRBJ2-7
CASSLPGQNYEQYF
TGCGCCAGCAGCCTCCCGGGACAGAACTACGAGCAGTACTTC
>TRBV30|NA|NA|TRBJ1-1
CAWRLGRTEAFF
TGTGCCTGGAGACTCGGTCGTACTGAAGCTTTCTTT
>TRBV18|NA|NA|TRBJ2-1
CASSPPSGGGFREDEQFF
TGTGCCAGCTCACCACCGTCAGGGGGTGGGTTTAGGGAGGATGAGCAGTTCTTC
>TRBV7-9|NA|NA|TRBJ1-1
CASSSFAGGRNTEAFF
TGTGCCAGCAGCTCATTTGCAGGAGGCAGGAACACTGAAGCTTTCTTT
>TRBV4-3|TRBD1|NA|TRBJ1-4
CASSQDRGQDEKLFF
TGCGCCAGCAGCCAAGATCGCGGACAGGATGAAAAACTGTTTTTT
>TRBV28|TRBD1|NA|TRBJ2-7
CASSFVTGRYEQYF
TGTGCCAGCAGTTTCGTGACAGGGCGGTACGAGCAGTACTTC
>TRBV27|TRBD1|few|TRBJ1-6
CASSPGTANSPLHF
TGTGCCAGCAGTCCCGGGACAGCTAATTCACCCCTCCACTTT
>TRBV6-5|NA|NA|TRBJ2-7
CASRNWLDGDEQYF
TGTGCCAGCAGGAACTGGCTAGACGGGGACGAGCAGTACTTC
>TRBV27|TRBD1|few|TRBJ2-7
CASSSPRDSSYEQYF
TGTGCCAGCAGCTCCCCCCGGGACAGTTCCTACGAGCAGTACTTC
>TRBV4-2|NA|NA|TRBJ1-3
CASSQEWPGGNTIYF
TGTGCCAGCAGCCAAGAATGGCCAGGGGGAAACACCATATATTTT
>TRBV4-3|NA|NA|TRBJ2-2
CASSQDRDYLANTGELFF
TGCGCCAGCAGCCAAGATCGGGATTACCTCGCGAACACCGGGGAGCTGTTTTTT
>TRBV7-6|NA|NA|TRBJ2-3
CASSPNGGSTDTQYF
TGTGCCAGCAGCCCAAACGGGGGTAGCACAGATACGCAGTATTTT
>TRBV4-3|NA|NA|TRBJ1-1
CASSQDVPGVKNTEAFF
TGCGCCAGCAGCCAAGACGTACCAGGGGTGAAGAACACTGAAGCTTTCTTT
>TRBV5-1|NA|NA|TRBJ2-7
CASSLGGSSYEQYF
TGCGCCAGCAGCTTGGGCGGCAGCTCCTACGAGCAGTACTTC
>TRBV2|TRBD1|NA|TRBJ1-5
CASSQTGADQPQHF
TGTGCCAGCAGTCAGACAGGGGCGGATCAGCCCCAGCATTTT
>TRBV7-2|TRBD1|NA|TRBJ2-7
CASSLSGTATYEQYF
TGTGCCAGCAGCTTATCCGGGACAGCTACCTACGAGCAGTACTTC
>TRBV19|TRBD1|NA|TRBJ1-2
CASSATETGVYGYTF
TGTGCCAGTAGTGCAACCGAGACAGGGGTATATGGCTACACCTTC
>TRBV30|NA|NA|TRBJ1-5
CAWNAGGSNQPQHF
TGTGCCTGGAACGCCGGGGGGAGCAATCAGCCCCAGCATTTT
>TRBV7-9|NA|once|TRBJ1-1
CASSLAAREGTEAFF
TGTGCCAGCAGCTTAGCGGCCAGGGAGGGCACTGAAGCTTTCTTT
>TRBV6-1|NA|NA|TRBJ1-2
CASSGGSGGYTF
TGTGCCAGCAGTGGGGGCTCAGGAGGCTACACCTTC
>TRBV9|TRBD1|NA|TRBJ1-5
CASSTRDRVGNQPQHF
TGTGCCAGCAGCACCCGGGACAGGGTGGGCAATCAGCCCCAGCATTTT
>TRBV30|NA|few|TRBJ2-5
CAYTLPGEETQYF
TGTGCCTATACCCTTCCGGGGGAAGAGACCCAGTACTTC